The clone carrying this T cell receptor (beta chain) came up a few times. What it binds is not known. TCRdb reprocessed the RT-PCR reads via MiXCR and lists one record per CDR3 protein. The table records around 650,000 distinct CDR3 sequences, more than 15% of them present only once. This specimen belongs to a study of response to subunit inactivated influenza vaccine. Findings of the study overall: Researchers suggested that each seasonal influenza vaccination recruits few new T cells.

V trimming: 0 bases; J trimming: 8 bases; junction bases outside the gene matches: 9. Germline V CDR1 and CDR2: SGHTA, FQGTGA. The CDR3 consists of 15 residues. The clonotype comes from a man aged 45 to 65 who received an inactivated influenza vaccine. The chain employs TRBV7-3 and TRBJ1-2, with 7 bases lining up with TRBD1. Material: PBMCs from blood, obtained 11 to 12 days after vaccination. The CDR3: CASSLTPGDRRGYTF. As DNA, the CDR3 is TGTGCCAGCAGCTTAACACCTGGGGACAGAAGGGGCTACACCTTC.